There are a few counts of the clone carrying this TCR beta chain. The antigen remains undetermined. This sample is part of a study of blood T cells in healthy people across ages. General study points: Naive T cell percentage and TCR beta diversity correlated strongly.

The use of a sample-barcoded 5' primer and a J-beta primer mix characterized a second PCR of roughly 6 to 11 cycles. One entry per CDR3 protein, called by TCRdb with MiXCR from the 5' RACE reads. The sample has more than 650,000 distinct CDR3 sequences, 20% to 25% seen once. Looked up from germline, CDR1 is MNHNY and CDR2 is SVGAGI (reference sequence). CDR3 length: 11 residues. The sequenced sample was blood. The V and J genes are TRBV6-6 and TRBJ2-5; possible D gene TRBD1, 6 bases. The J call could be wrong; TRBJ2-7 is a better fit for the DNA end. This receptor was taken from a man aged 65-85 years in good health. The DNA for the CDR3 is TGTGCCAGCAGTACAGGGTTCGAGCAGTACTTC. As protein: CASSTGFEQYF.